This TCR beta chain was retrieved from a study of T cells in Graves' hyperthyroidism and ophthalmopathy. Exclusion followed for patients with uncontrolled infection, other autoimmune disease, pregnancy or lactation. Diagnostic decisions used clinical symptoms, serum thyroxine and TRAb, thyroid ultrasound and orbital computed tomography. Using RNA transcripts as the source, TCR beta CDR3 regions were amplified. The HTBI primer set served for first-round RT-PCR of the TCR CDR3. TCRdb reanalysed the multiplex PCR reads using MiXCR and keeps one entry per CDR3 protein. The sample lists approximately 400,000 distinct CDR3 sequences; 15% were seen once. Material for sequencing was blood. This receptor was taken from a young woman with Graves' hyperthyroidism.

The CDR3 DNA follows: TGTGCCAGCAGTGAACTCCCCCGCGGTGAAAAACTGTTTTTT. It encodes CASSELPRGEKLFF. The gene calls are TRBV6-1 and TRBJ1-4; D remains ambiguous. Germline lookup yields CDR1 MNHNS and CDR2 SASEGT. With 2 bases removed from V and 7 bases from J, the gap between germline ends came to 11 bases. The CDR3 covers 14 residues.